Presented here are 26 T cell receptor beta chains from one specimen sequenced in a study of shared clonotypes between healthy human individuals. Repertoires were generated with immunoSEQ multiplex PCR, while TCRdb's copy carries only in-frame clones and drops some. The repertoire consists of about 1 million clones, with approximately 78% occurring once and the leading ten covering more than 0.45%. Sequenced sample: memory CD4+ T cells from PBMCs. Described subset: CD45RA-negative fraction. These receptors all come from a man between 18 and 35 years old in good health. Some clones in this sample may be carry-over from other donors' samples.

The V call is TRBV30, the J call TRBJ1-1; D possibly corresponds to TRBD1 (5 bases). Deletions cut 2 bases from V and 1 base from J, with 14 bases between. This CDR3 region has 15 residues. CDR1 is GTSNPN, CDR2 SVGIG, per germline (reference sequence). The chain's CDR3 is CAWSKGLTGNTEAFF. DNA of the CDR3: TGTGCCTGGAGTAAGGGCCTTACAGGGAACACTGAAGCTTTCTTT.

This rearrangement joins TRBV28 to TRBJ2-4, with D perhaps matching TRBD1 (5 bases). The CDR3 loop spans 14 amino acids. Looked up from germline, CDR1 is MDHEN and CDR2 is SYDVKM. V dropped 6 bases and J dropped 0 bases, with 9 bases sitting between them. The CDR3 reads CASSGQAAKNIQYF. CDR3 nucleotides: TGTGCCAGCAGCGGACAAGCAGCCAAAAACATTCAGTACTTC.

This clone was seen many times. V and J are TRBV10-1 and TRBJ2-7; perhaps TRBD1 as D (5 bases). The germline gives CDR1 WNHNN, CDR2 SYGVQD (reference sequence). V was shortened by 3 bases and J by 2 bases, with 8 bases between the two germline ends. This CDR3 has 13 amino acids. CDR3 DNA sequence: TGCGCCAGCAGTGAATCAGGGCCCTACGAGCAGTACTTC. It translates to CASSESGPYEQYF.

The J gene is TRBJ2-7, the V gene TRBV5-6; D is perhaps TRBD2 (5 bases). Germline V gene sequence: CDR1 SGHDT, CDR2 YYEEEE. The CDR3 is 13 amino acids. Trimming shortened V by 3 bases and J by 6 bases, and 13 bases separated the two germline ends. As DNA, the CDR3 is TGTGCCAGCAGCTCTCGTCGGGGTAGCGAGCAGTACTTC. Its translation is CASSSRRGSEQYF.

This clone was recorded at least ten times. The rearrangement joins TRBV28 to TRBJ2-5, with 10 positions matching TRBD2. CDR1 MDHEN and CDR2 SYDVKM come from the germline V gene. This CDR3 has 13 residues. The V gene end was trimmed by 5 bases and the J gene end by 3 bases; junction bases not matched to a gene: 0. CDR3 region: CASSTSGEETQYF. The CDR3 DNA reads TGTGCCAGCAGTACTAGCGGGGAAGAGACCCAGTACTTC.

Comments on this clone: Other DNA sequences in this sample translate to the same CDR3. The rearrangement joins TRBV6-5 to TRBJ1-5; a weak D match, TRBD1 (5 bases). Looked up from germline, CDR1 is MNHEY and CDR2 is SVGAGI. Trimming removed 2 bases from V and 2 bases from J, with 10 bases in between. This CDR3 has 15 amino acids. CDR3 amino acids: CASSYRGEGNQPQHF. The CDR3 DNA reads as TGTGCCAGCAGTTACAGGGGTGAGGGCAATCAGCCCCAGCATTTT.

CDR3 in amino acids: CASTLADFYEQYF. The CDR3 DNA is TGTGCCAGCACTCTAGCTGATTTTTACGAGCAGTACTTC. This chain uses TRBV21-1 with TRBJ2-7; the table's D call of TRBD2 was not tested on the DNA. TRBV21-1 is reported as a pseudogene. CDR3 length equals 13 residues.

The chain has TRBV7-9 and TRBJ2-5; 8 bases align to TRBD1. CDR3 size: 15 residues. After removal of 5 bases from V and 2 bases from J, the junction contained 7 bases not matched to a gene. Germline values: CDR1 SEHNR, CDR2 FQNEAQ (reference sequence). The CDR3 coding sequence is TGTGCCAGCAGCATTTTAGGACAGGGTCAAGAGACCCAGTACTTC. It specifies CASSILGQGQETQYF.

The chain has TRBV7-2 and TRBJ1-6; 9 bases are shared with TRBD1. Trimming at V came to 3 bases and at J to 17 bases, leaving 8 bases not matched to a gene. The CDR3 is 13 residues long. In germline, CDR1 is SGHTA, CDR2 FQGNSA. CDR3 in amino acids: CASSFDTGTGFHF. DNA of the CDR3: TGTGCCAGCAGCTTTGATACCGGGACAGGGTTCCACTTT.

The rearrangement uses TRBV4-1 and TRBJ1-3, with 10 bases fitting TRBD1. The germline V gene encodes CDR1 MGHRA and CDR2 YSYEKL. Trimming cost V 0 bases and J 4 bases; bases outside gene matches: 6. This CDR3 comprises 17 residues. CDR3 sequence (DNA): TGCGCCAGCAGCCAAGAATTCCGACAGGGGGCGGGAAACACCATATATTTT. It is translated as CASSQEFRQGAGNTIYF.

This chain connects TRBV11-2 to TRBJ1-5, with D possibly matching TRBD1 (5 bases). Germline assignment: CDR1 SGHAT and CDR2 FQNNGV. The CDR3 runs to 12 residues. V lost 3 bases and J lost 7, with 7 bases in between. CDR3 DNA: TGTGCCAGCAGCTTGGCAGGGCAGCCCCAGCATTTT. The encoded protein is CASSLAGQPQHF.

The V gene is TRBV4-3, the J gene TRBJ2-1, with D perhaps being TRBD1 or TRBD2 (5 bases each). The V end lost 0 bases, the J end lost 1 base, and 19 bases lay between the germline ends. This CDR3 spans 19 amino acids. The germline gives CDR1 LGHNA, CDR2 YSLEER. The CDR3 region is CASSQDLLRDLASYNEQFF. In nucleotides, the CDR3 is TGCGCCAGCAGCCAAGATCTCTTACGGGACCTTGCATCCTACAATGAGCAGTTCTTC.

The rearrangement uses TRBV19 and TRBJ2-7; no clear D. CDR3 length equals 14 residues. Looked up from germline, CDR1 is LNHDA and CDR2 is SQIVND (reference sequence). V was clipped by 3 bases and J by 3 bases, with 12 bases between them. In DNA, the CDR3 is TGTGCCAGTAGTATGCAGGACGGATACTACGAGCAGTACTTC. Encoded protein: CASSMQDGYYEQYF. The variable domain in full, with the rest retrieved from reference TRBV19 and TRBJ2-7, is DGGITQSPKYLFRKEGQNVTLSCEQNLNHDAMYWYRQDPGQGLRLIYYSQIVNDFQKGDIAEGYSVSREKKESFPLTVTSAQKNPTAFYLCASSMQDGYYEQYFGPGTRLTVT.

The V gene is TRBV6-1, the J gene TRBJ2-2; no clear D gene. The CDR3 runs to 17 residues. Germline CDR1 reads MNHNS; CDR2 reads SASEGT. V was shortened by 4 bases and J by 2 bases, with 17 bases between the two germline ends. The DNA for the CDR3 is TGTGCCAGCAGTGCCTCTTCATACGGCGTAAACACCGGGGAGCTGTTTTTT. Translated: CASSASSYGVNTGELFF.

The V gene is TRBV7-3, the J gene TRBJ1-5; 7 nucleotides align to TRBD1. The length of the CDR3 is 14 residues. In germline, CDR1 is SGHTA, CDR2 FQGTGA. The V segment lost 5 bases and the J segment 1 base; nucleotides outside the gene matches: 2. The CDR3 coding sequence is TGTGCCAGCAGCCGACAGGGAAGCAATCAGCCCCAGCATTTT. Protein: CASSRQGSNQPQHF.

Note on this clone: At one of its ends the junction is not consistent with the germline gene, which may arise from a read error. The gene calls are TRBV5-1 and TRBJ1-1, with D tentatively TRBD1 (5 bases). The CDR3 has 12 residues. Germline CDR1 is SGHRS and CDR2 is YFSETQ. The CDR3 region is CASSSTDTEAFF. CDR3 bases: TGCGCCAGCAGCTCCACGGACACCGAAGCTTTCTTT.

The chain carries TRBV28 and TRBJ1-1; 7 bases are shared with TRBD1. The CDR3 sequence is 12 residues long. CDR1 and CDR2 (germline): MDHEN, SYDVKM. V lost 6 bases to trimming and J lost 11 bases; unmatched junction nucleotides: 9. The CDR3 spells CASRDRVAVAFF. The DNA of the CDR3 is TGTGCCAGCAGAGACAGGGTCGCGGTGGCTTTCTTT. The full variable domain, in which reference TRBV28 and TRBJ1-1 provide the parts outside the CDR3, is DVKVTQSSRYLVKRTGEKVFLECVQDMDHENMFWYRQDPGLGLRLIYFSYDVKMKEKGDIPEGYSVSREKKERFSLILESASTNQTSMYLCASRDRVAVAFFGQGTRLTVV.

The chain couples TRBV7-9 to TRBJ1-2; D uncertain. This CDR3 is built from 13 residues. Germline lookup yields CDR1 SEHNR and CDR2 FQNEAQ (reference sequence). The V end lost 3 bases, the J end lost 4 bases, and 9 bases lay between the germline ends. The CDR3 DNA follows: TGTGCCAGCAGCTTGAATAGTGGCTATGGCTACACCTTC. As protein: CASSLNSGYGYTF.

The chain links TRBV4-1 to TRBJ1-1; D not resolved. There are 19 residues in the CDR3. CDR1 MGHRA and CDR2 YSYEKL come from the germline V gene. The germline V and J ends were trimmed by 0 bases and 0 bases, with 20 bases remaining between them. The CDR3 protein is CASSQDGVFLAAMNTEAFF. The CDR3 nucleotides are TGCGCCAGCAGCCAAGATGGCGTTTTCTTGGCGGCGATGAACACTGAAGCTTTCTTT.

The CDR3 reads CASSLYREGLAVSTDTQYF. DNA for the CDR3: TGTGCCAGCAGCTTGTATCGGGAGGGACTAGCGGTTAGCACAGATACGCAGTATTTT. J is TRBJ2-3 and V is TRBV5-6; 11 bases are shared with TRBD2. V gave up 1 base and J gave up 0 bases; unmatched junction bases: 10. There are 19 residues in the CDR3. Germline V CDR1 and CDR2: SGHDT, YYEEEE.

This chain connects TRBV5-1 to TRBJ1-1; 9 nucleotides line up with TRBD1. The CDR3 spans 14 residues. The germline V gene has CDR1 SGHRS and CDR2 YFSETQ. Trimming at V came to 6 bases and at J to 4 bases, leaving 7 bases not matched to a gene. CDR3 in amino acids: CASTPDRGGTEAFF. In DNA form, the CDR3 reads TGCGCCAGCACCCCGGACAGGGGAGGCACTGAAGCTTTCTTT.

Of note for this clone: The sample contains more than one DNA sequence encoding this CDR3. The chain employs TRBV9 and TRBJ2-3, with TRBD2 matching 11 bases. With 4 bases clipped from V and 5 bases from J, the junction kept 6 bases outside the gene matches. The CDR3 covers 15 residues. Germline V gives CDR1 SGDLS, CDR2 YYNGEE. The CDR3 region is CASSPRLAGGDTQYF. CDR3 in DNA: TGTGCCAGCAGCCCCCGGCTAGCGGGAGGAGATACGCAGTATTTT.

V is TRBV2 and J is TRBJ1-1; D may be TRBD1 (5 bases). The CDR3 is 13 amino acids. V dropped 6 bases and J dropped 5 bases, with 13 bases sitting between them. Germline-derived CDR1 and CDR2 are SNHLY and FYNNEI. The CDR3 region has the DNA TGTGCCAGCAGAATCAGGGCGGGGACTGAAGCTTTCTTT. Its protein is CASRIRAGTEAFF.

This clone was found a few times. The sample carries other DNA sequences with the same CDR3. The rearrangement uses TRBV13 and TRBJ2-7; D is unclear. From germline, CDR1 is PRHDT and CDR2 FYEKMQ (reference sequence). V was clipped by 2 bases and J by 2 bases, with 7 bases between them. CDR3 length: 13 residues. The CDR3 DNA reads as TGTGCCAGCAGCTTACGACGGACCTACGAGCAGTACTTC. Residues: CASSLRRTYEQYF.

The table lists this clone with a few counts. The genes are TRBV18 and TRBJ1-1; possible D gene TRBD1, 5 bases. V lost 7 bases, J lost 5 bases, and 17 bases lay in between. The CDR3 length is 14 residues. Germline-derived CDR1 and CDR2 are KGHSH and LQKENI. This CDR3 reads CASFPGPRYTEAFF. The CDR3 coding sequence is TGTGCCAGCTTCCCGGGACCGAGATATACTGAAGCTTTCTTT.

The V gene is TRBV28, the J gene TRBJ1-2; D gene ambiguous. V was clipped by 2 bases and J by 5 bases, with 18 bases between them. The CDR3 is 16 amino acids. The germline V gene encodes CDR1 MDHEN and CDR2 SYDVKM. The CDR3 protein is CASSLGSVEQGYGYTF. The CDR3 DNA follows: TGTGCCAGCAGTTTAGGTTCTGTGGAGCAAGGGTATGGCTACACCTTC.